A selection of T cell receptor beta chains follows, all from one sample in a study of blood T cells in healthy people across ages. Each CDR3 protein is one row after TCRdb ran MiXCR on the 5' RACE reads. The sample holds about 780,000 distinct CDR3 sequences, about 42% seen once. The material sequenced was blood. Source of these receptors: an elderly man in good health. CDR3s include the opening cysteine and the closing phenylalanine or tryptophan. A D gene is named only where the DNA matches it firmly. Size is stated for part of the rows, as once, few or many counts, or as a class when the clone is expanded.

>TRBV7-2|-|TRBJ2-2|few
CASSLILANTGELFF
TGTGCCAGCAGCTTAATTCTAGCGAACACCGGGGAGCTGTTTTTT
>TRBV12-3/TRBV12-4|-|TRBJ2-5|-
CASRLRSGNEQYF
TGTGCCAGCAGACTCCGATCAGGCAATGAGCAGTACTTC
>TRBV5-6|TRBD1|TRBJ2-5|few
CASSRQDREETQYF
TGTGCCAGCAGCCGACAGGACAGGGAAGAGACCCAGTACTTC
>TRBV7-2|TRBD2|TRBJ2-7|-
CASSLDTSGVYEQYF
TGTGCCAGCAGCTTAGATACTAGCGGGGTCTACGAGCAGTACTTC
>TRBV29-1|TRBD1|TRBJ1-5|-
CSVETGSDQPQHF
TGCAGCGTTGAGACAGGGTCGGATCAGCCCCAGCATTTT
>TRBV28|-|TRBJ2-1|-
CASTNTQDYNEQFF
TGTGCCAGCACCAACACCCAAGACTACAATGAGCAGTTCTTC
>TRBV4-3|TRBD2|TRBJ2-1|-
CASSHALAGFEQFF
TGCGCCAGCAGCCACGCACTAGCGGGATTTGAGCAGTTCTTC
>TRBV2|-|TRBJ1-6|-
CASSPEGKDNSPLHF
TGTGCCAGCAGCCCGGAGGGGAAAGATAATTCACCCCTCCACTTT
>TRBV2|-|TRBJ1-6|-
CASTDARTDSPLHF
TGTGCCAGCACCGACGCGCGGACAGATTCACCCCTCCACTTT
>TRBV20-1|-|TRBJ2-7|-
CSASSQEASFSYEQYF
TGCAGTGCTAGTTCCCAGGAAGCGAGTTTTAGCTACGAGCAGTACTTC
>TRBV2|TRBD2|TRBJ2-7|-
CASRETSVGNEQYF
TGTGCCAGCAGGGAGACTAGCGTGGGCAATGAGCAGTACTTC
>TRBV20-1|TRBD2|TRBJ2-1|-
CSARGSSGRLNEQFF
TGCAGTGCTAGGGGCAGTAGCGGGAGACTAAATGAGCAGTTCTTC
>TRBV5-1|-|TRBJ1-4|-
CASSFAGTNEKLFF
TGCGCCAGCAGCTTCGCAGGAACTAATGAAAAACTGTTTTTT
>TRBV20-1|-|TRBJ2-7|-
CSTRPSSYEQYF
TGCAGTACCCGGCCTAGCTCCTACGAGCAGTACTTC
>TRBV7-8|TRBD2|TRBJ2-7|-
CASSLVTTSTSYEQYF
TGTGCCAGCAGCTTAGTTACGACTAGCACGTCCTACGAGCAGTACTTC
>TRBV30|-|TRBJ2-5|-
CAWSLKGGETQYF
TGTGCCTGGTCATTGAAGGGGGGGGAGACCCAGTACTTC
>TRBV20-1|-|TRBJ2-7|-
CSAARQTTFREQYF
TGCAGTGCCGCACGACAGACCACGTTCCGGGAGCAGTACTTC
>TRBV12-3/TRBV12-4|-|TRBJ2-5|many
CASSKGRETQYF
TGTGCCAGCAGTAAGGGGCGAGAGACCCAGTACTTC
>TRBV3-1|-|TRBJ2-3|-
CASSQDSVDTQYF
TGTGCCAGCAGCCAAGATTCGGTGGATACGCAGTATTTT
>TRBV7-2|-|TRBJ2-6|many
CASSLAGLTSGANVLTF
TGTGCCAGCAGCTTAGCGGGACTTACCTCTGGGGCCAACGTCCTGACTTTC
>TRBV20-1|TRBD1|TRBJ2-1|few
CSAMGQGGYNEQFF
TGCAGTGCTATGGGACAGGGAGGCTACAATGAGCAGTTCTTC
>TRBV7-2|-|TRBJ1-4|-
CASSLGQGIATNEKLFF
TGTGCCAGCAGCTTAGGGCAGGGAATCGCAACTAATGAAAAACTGTTTTTT
>TRBV12-3/TRBV12-4|TRBD2|TRBJ2-5|-
CASSTSFILAGGPRETQYF
TGTGCCAGCAGTACTTCTTTTATTCTAGCGGGAGGGCCGAGGGAGACCCAGTACTTC
>TRBV9|-|TRBJ1-2|few
CASSVEEVGGYTF
TGTGCCAGCAGCGTAGAGGAGGTTGGTGGCTACACCTTC
>TRBV2|TRBD2|TRBJ2-7|-
CASSEVAGGRYEQYF
TGTGCCAGCAGTGAAGTAGCGGGGGGCCGCTACGAGCAGTACTTC
>TRBV6-2/TRBV6-3|-|TRBJ2-5|many
CASINTGTRGETQYF
TGTGCCAGCATCAATACCGGGACACGGGGAGAGACCCAGTACTTC
>TRBV6-6|-|TRBJ2-7|-
CASRGGLTLYEQYF
TGTGCCAGCAGAGGGGGGCTTACCCTCTACGAGCAGTACTTC
>TRBV10-3|-|TRBJ2-1|few
CAISEQQGKEQFF
TGTGCCATCAGTGAGCAACAGGGTAAGGAGCAGTTCTTC
>TRBV20-1|TRBD1|TRBJ2-1|-
CSAHGQGFYNEQFF
TGCAGTGCCCACGGACAGGGGTTCTACAATGAGCAGTTCTTC
>TRBV5-1|-|TRBJ2-5|-
CASSLVGQVVPESVQYF
TGCGCCAGCAGCTTGGTCGGGCAGGTAGTTCCAGAAAGCGTTCAGTACTTC
>TRBV7-3|-|TRBJ2-7|many
CASSLIGDHEQYF
TGTGCCAGCAGCTTAATAGGGGACCACGAGCAGTACTTC
>TRBV27|TRBD2|TRBJ2-6|few
CASSSPSSGRANVLTF
TGTGCCAGCAGTTCTCCCTCTAGCGGGAGGGCGAACGTCCTGACTTTC
>TRBV12-3/TRBV12-4|-|TRBJ2-1|-
CASSFRTPRADEQFF
TGTGCCAGCAGTTTCAGGACTCCCCGGGCGGATGAGCAGTTCTTC
>TRBV29-1|-|TRBJ2-5|few
CSVDGGAETQYF
TGCAGCGTTGACGGGGGCGCGGAGACCCAGTACTTC
>TRBV20-1|TRBD2|TRBJ2-1|few
CSARGDGGFLYNEQFF
TGCAGTGCTAGAGGTGACGGGGGGTTTCTTTACAATGAGCAGTTCTTC
>TRBV28|TRBD2|TRBJ2-7|few
CASSILAGSYEQYF
TGTGCCAGCAGTATACTAGCGGGATCCTACGAGCAGTACTTC
>TRBV6-1|-|TRBJ2-7|few
CASREGLSYEQYF
TGTGCCAGCAGAGAGGGACTGTCCTACGAGCAGTACTTC
>TRBV7-2|TRBD2|TRBJ2-1|many
CASSSQGLAGGGQFF
TGTGCCAGCAGCTCCCAGGGACTAGCGGGAGGTGGGCAGTTCTTC
>TRBV5-1|-|TRBJ1-1|few
CASSRGPNTEAFF
TGCGCCAGCAGCCGGGGGCCGAACACTGAAGCTTTCTTT
>TRBV12-3/TRBV12-4|TRBD1|TRBJ1-5|many
CASTGDRVQPQHF
TGTGCCAGCACCGGGGACAGGGTGCAGCCCCAGCATTTT
>TRBV10-3|TRBD2|TRBJ2-7|-
CAITGTSRNEQYF
TGTGCCATCACCGGGACTAGTAGGAATGAGCAGTACTTC
>TRBV7-2|-|TRBJ1-4|few
CASSRDNEKLFF
TGTGCCTCCAGTCGGGATAATGAAAAACTGTTTTTT
>TRBV5-1|-|TRBJ2-7|many
CASSYGIGASYEQYF
TGCGCCAGCAGCTACGGGATAGGCGCCTCCTACGAGCAGTACTTC
>TRBV20-1|-|TRBJ2-5|-
CSAETSRGGPQETQYF
TGCAGTGCCGAAACTAGCAGGGGGGGCCCCCAAGAGACCCAGTACTTC
>TRBV25-1|TRBD2|TRBJ2-3|-
CASSSGRMSDTQYF
TGTGCCAGCAGTAGCGGGAGGATGTCAGATACGCAGTATTTT
>TRBV4-3|TRBD2|TRBJ2-5|once
CASSPGLAGELREQYF
TGCGCCAGCAGCCCGGGACTAGCGGGTGAATTGAGGGAGCAGTACTTC
>TRBV20-1|TRBD1|TRBJ2-5|few
CSAQGQEKETQYF
TGCAGTGCCCAGGGACAGGAGAAAGAGACCCAGTACTTC
>TRBV29-1|TRBD1|TRBJ2-7|-
CSVAEDRLIAYEQYF
TGCAGCGTGGCCGAGGACAGGCTTATAGCCTACGAGCAGTACTTC
>TRBV20-1|-|TRBJ1-6|few
CSALVALLDNSPLHF
TGCAGTGCTCTAGTGGCCTTATTGGATAATTCACCCCTCCACTTT
>TRBV4-2|TRBD2|TRBJ2-3|-
CASSPLTSGSADTQYF
TGTGCCAGCAGCCCCCTTACTAGCGGGAGCGCAGATACGCAGTATTTT
>TRBV7-9|-|TRBJ1-1|-
CASGQTEAFF
TGTGCCAGCGGCCAAACTGAAGCTTTCTTT
>TRBV7-2|-|TRBJ1-4|-
CASSLGPHNEKLFF
TGTGCCAGCAGCTTGGGACCGCATAATGAAAAACTGTTTTTT